The next 2 T cell receptor beta chains were all read from a single sample in a study of cytomegalovirus exposure and HLA in healthy donors. Measured with immunoSEQ multiplex PCR; TCRdb has only the in-frame clones, and not every one. The sample lists 100,000 to 150,000 clones; 85% to 90% were seen once. What was sequenced was PBMCs. The receptor set was obtained from a woman aged 18-30 years in good health and CMV-seronegative.

The V call is TRBV6-1, the J call TRBJ1-1; 8 bases are a match to TRBD1. The J segment lost 5 bases and the V segment lost 6 bases, leaving 11 bases of the junction unmatched. Germline values: CDR1 MNHNS, CDR2 SASEGT. This CDR3 has 15 residues. In DNA form, the CDR3 reads TGTGCCAGCAGGAGCGGAGCAGGGGGCATGACTGAAGCTTTCTTT. This encodes CASRSGAGGMTEAFF.

The V call is TRBV4-1, the J call TRBJ2-5, with D perhaps matching TRBD1 (5 bases). Germline V gene lookup returns CDR1 MGHRA and CDR2 YSYEKL. There are 14 residues in the CDR3. V lost 3 bases and J 4 bases, leaving 12 bases between the germline ends. The CDR3 DNA reads TGCGCCAGCAGCCACGACCAGGGCGGAGAGACCCAGTACTTC. This translates into CASSHDQGGETQYF.